The clone carrying this T cell receptor beta chain was detected a few times. Antigen unknown. Individual cDNA molecules carried attached unique molecular identifiers. Using its own MiXCR run on the 5' RACE reads, TCRdb lists one record per CDR3 protein. The repertoire holds about 110,000 distinct CDR3 sequences, roughly 12% seen once, with less than 3.5% in the top ten. Trimming took 2 bases from V and 5 from J, leaving 12 bases between them. The germline V gene has CDR1 MNHNY and CDR2 SVGAGI (reference sequence). The CDR3 has 15 residues. This sample is part of a study of early T cells in non-severe SARS-CoV-2 infection. Study-level background: Sequencing targeted bulk RNA from unsorted whole blood, leaving chains unpaired. Study-level findings and limits: Missing private and CD4 specificities, VDJdb matching favored anti-spike CD8 responses.

The chain couples TRBV6-6 to TRBJ2-2; D may correspond to TRBD1 or TRBD2 (6 bases each). The sample was whole blood. The sequence was collected from an adult who was a healthcare worker with PCR-confirmed SARS-CoV-2 infection or an uninfected control (not recorded which). The CDR3 reads CASSYPEGGTGELFF. The DNA of the CDR3 is TGTGCCAGCAGTTACCCCGAAGGGGGGACCGGGGAGCTGTTTTTT.